Below are 10 T cell receptor beta chains sequenced from a single sample in a study. TCRdb redid the calling of the RT-PCR reads with MiXCR, one entry per CDR3 protein. The table lists more than 550,000 distinct CDR3 sequences, approximately 15% of them singletons. Input material: memory CD4+ T cells from blood. These receptors all stem from a female donor in good health, serving as a healthy control.

V is TRBV20-1 and J is TRBJ1-1, with 9 positions matching TRBD1. This CDR3 contains 17 residues. CDR1 and CDR2 from the germline V gene are DFQATT and SNEGSKA (reference sequence). V shed 0 bases and J 2 bases; nucleotides not matched to a gene: 10. The CDR3 sequence: CSARDPGRTGENTEAFF. The CDR3 DNA follows: TGCAGTGCTAGAGACCCTGGACGGACAGGGGAAAACACTGAAGCTTTCTTT.

The rearrangement uses TRBV11-2 and TRBJ2-1; D may be TRBD2 (6 bases). The V gene's germline CDR1 is SGHAT and CDR2 FQNNGV. The CDR3 is 15 amino acids. V was trimmed by 7 bases and J by 0 bases, leaving 13 bases between them. CDR3 nucleotides: TGTGCCAGCAACCGAGCGGGCCGCTCCTACAATGAGCAGTTCTTC. This translates into CASNRAGRSYNEQFF.

The chain has TRBV7-9 and TRBJ2-3; D gene uncertain. V shed 5 bases and J shed 2 bases, with 14 bases lying between them. Germline values: CDR1 SEHNR, CDR2 FQNEAQ (reference sequence). This CDR3 is built from 15 residues. CDR3 nucleotide sequence: TGTGCCAGCAGCCCCGGGTCAACACTCACAGATACGCAGTATTTT. This translates into CASSPGSTLTDTQYF.

The gene calls are TRBV6-6 and TRBJ2-7, with 10 bases fitting TRBD1. Germline V CDR1 and CDR2: MNHNY, SVGAGI (reference sequence). Losses at the gene ends were 5 bases for V and 5 bases for J; bases not matched to a gene: 9. The CDR3 has 15 amino acids. CDR3 DNA sequence: TGTGCCAGCAGTGGGGGACAGGGGAAGGCTGACGAGCAGTACTTC. Amino acid sequence: CASSGGQGKADEQYF.

In this sample, this clonotype turned up many times. The DNA for the CDR3 is TGCGCCAGCAGCTTGGCCACATTTGCCAAAAACATTCAGTACTTC. It yields the protein CASSLATFAKNIQYF. The gene calls are TRBV5-1 and TRBJ2-4; D uncertain. With 0 bases removed from V and 1 base from J, the gap between germline ends came to 8 bases. The germline V gene has CDR1 SGHRS and CDR2 YFSETQ. This CDR3 region has 15 residues.

This clonotype showed up many times. The V gene is TRBV4-3, the J gene TRBJ2-3; D not certain. CDR3 length: 15 residues. Between the trimmed V and J ends, which lost 0 bases and 3 bases, there was a span of 10 bases. In germline, CDR1 is LGHNA, CDR2 YSLEER. The CDR3 DNA follows: TGCGCCAGCAGCCAAGATTTTGTGGGAACAGATACGCAGTATTTT. Residues: CASSQDFVGTDTQYF.

The chain carries TRBV5-1 and TRBJ1-2; 8 bases are a match to TRBD1. The junction had 6 bases not matched to a gene; V was cut back by 4 bases and J by 4 bases. The V gene's germline CDR1 is SGHRS and CDR2 YFSETQ. The CDR3 spans 14 residues. This CDR3 is CASSKDRAVYGYTF. In DNA form, the CDR3 reads TGCGCCAGCAGCAAGGACAGGGCCGTCTATGGCTACACCTTC.

The chain combines TRBV28 with TRBJ2-1; D uncertain. CDR1 is MDHEN and CDR2 is SYDVKM in the germline V gene. Deletions cut 5 bases from V and 11 bases from J, with 13 bases between. The CDR3 spans 12 residues. The CDR3 reads CASSPLHSKQFF. In DNA, the CDR3 is TGTGCCAGCAGTCCCCTACATAGTAAGCAGTTCTTC.

This clonotype was found many times. This chain connects TRBV24-1 to TRBJ2-3; D is possibly TRBD1 (6 bases). Germline V gives CDR1 KGHDR, CDR2 SFDVKD. This CDR3 is 14 amino acids long. V gave up 7 bases and J gave up 2 bases, with 12 bases separating them. The CDR3 protein is CATRSTGFTDTQYF. The CDR3, as DNA: TGTGCCACCAGGTCGACAGGCTTCACAGATACGCAGTATTTT.

This clonotype was detected a few times. V usage is TRBV6-5 and J usage is TRBJ1-1; TRBD1 might be the D (6 bases). CDR1 is MNHEY, CDR2 SVGAGI, per germline. Trimming removed 7 bases at V and 1 base at J, with 13 bases between. CDR3 size: 14 residues. In DNA, the CDR3 is TGTGCCAGCACCAGGGGAGGACCGAACACTGAAGCTTTCTTT. Translated, it gives CASTRGGPNTEAFF.